This TCR beta chain was found in a study of blood T cell repertoires in COVID-19. Assay used: immunoSEQ multiplex PCR; TCRdb lists only in-frame clones, some missing. The sample consists of about 440,000 clones, around 88% of them appearing once. J was trimmed by 5 bases and V by 0 bases; bases with no gene match: 8. Germline assignment: CDR1 MGHRA and CDR2 YSYEKL. CDR3 length: 17 residues. The sample taken for sequencing was peripheral blood. This chain uses TRBV4-1 with TRBJ2-5; TRBD2 agrees at 11 bases. The sequence came from a woman between 45 and 60 years old with COVID-19, enrolled during active disease. Here the CDR3 reads CASSQDVLAGGRETQYF. The CDR3 DNA is TGCGCCAGCAGCCAAGACGTCTTAGCGGGGGGGCGGGAGACCCAGTACTTC.